The 7 T cell receptor beta chains listed next were all sequenced from one sample in a study of T cells after posttransplantation cyclophosphamide. This table comes from immunoSEQ multiplex PCR, and its TCRdb copy is limited to in-frame clones, with some not included. The table has roughly 30,000 clones, about 90% seen once. The sample comprised PBMCs. Every receptor here comes from a woman between 35 and 50 years old with a blood cancer, CMV-positive, and with a related stem cell donor.

This clone was observed a few times. Here the CDR3 DNA reads TGCGCCAGCTGTGCCGGGGGAGGAAACACCATATATTTT. Its translation: CASCAGGGNTIYF. The rearrangement joins TRBV10-1 to TRBJ1-3; D is possibly TRBD1 (5 bases). The CDR3 is made up of 13 amino acids. Germline lookup yields CDR1 WNHNN and CDR2 SYGVQD (reference sequence). V gave up 8 bases and J gave up 4 bases, with 12 bases separating them.

The rearrangement uses TRBV4-1 and TRBJ2-2; 7 nucleotides agree with TRBD2. Per the germline V gene, CDR1 is MGHRA and CDR2 is YSYEKL. The CDR3 runs 17 residues. V lost 2 bases to trimming and J lost 5 bases; unmatched junction nucleotides: 11. In DNA form, the CDR3 reads TGCGCCAGCAGCCAACTCACCGGGCGGGGGTGGACCGGGGAGCTGTTTTTT. Its translation: CASSQLTGRGWTGELFF.

This chain connects TRBV10-3 to TRBJ2-3; no clear D. The V gene lost 4 bases and the J gene lost 1 base, with 9 bases spanning the gap. The CDR3 runs 14 residues. Germline V gene data show CDR1 as ENHRY and CDR2 as SYGVKD. The CDR3 sequence: CAISAAQGTDTQYF. As DNA, the CDR3 is TGTGCCATCAGTGCCGCCCAGGGCACAGATACGCAGTATTTT.

The CDR3 spells CASSQGGGSNQPQHF. DNA for the CDR3: TGCGCCAGCTCCCAGGGCGGCGGTAGCAATCAGCCCCAGCATTTT. The chain employs TRBV10-2 and TRBJ1-5; D is perhaps TRBD1 (5 bases). Looked up from germline, CDR1 is WSHSY and CDR2 is SAAADI. With 8 bases removed from V and 0 bases from J, the gap between germline ends came to 14 bases. This CDR3 spans 15 amino acids.

This clone was counted a single time. CDR3 amino acids: CASSQVRGTEAFF. The CDR3 region has the DNA TGTGCCAGCAGCCAAGTCAGGGGTACTGAAGCTTTCTTT. This chain uses TRBV14 with TRBJ1-1; a possible D gene is TRBD1 (6 bases). Trimming pared 1 base from V and 5 bases from J, leaving 8 bases between. Germline CDR1 SGHDN, CDR2 FVKESK. The CDR3 runs 13 residues.

This chain links TRBV6-5 with TRBJ1-6; D call uncertain. V was pared by 6 bases and J by 6 bases, with 12 bases between. The CDR3 is 14 amino acids. The germline V gene encodes CDR1 MNHEY and CDR2 SVGAGI. This CDR3 is CASRGREVNSPLHF. CDR3 bases: TGTGCCAGCAGAGGACGGGAGGTTAATTCACCCCTCCACTTT.

The chain carries TRBV7-6 and TRBJ2-5, with 7 positions matching TRBD2. V trimming: 0 bases; J trimming: 7 bases; junction bases outside the gene matches: 8. In germline, CDR1 is SGHVS, CDR2 FNYEAQ. This CDR3 is 15 amino acids long. The DNA of the CDR3 is TGTGCCAGCAGCTTAGCGGGCCAGCGGGGCGCGACCCAGTACTTC. Translating it yields CASSLAGQRGATQYF.